This T cell receptor beta chain was obtained from a study of CD8+ T cells in alopecia areata. At the level of the study: Administration of oral tofacitinib to treated patients was at 5 to 10 mg twice daily. For 6 to 18 months, tofacitinib was taken, and 6 months off drug followed.

The V gene lost 5 bases and the J gene lost 8 bases, with 20 bases spanning the gap. This CDR3 spans 15 amino acids. Germline V gene data show CDR1 as PRHDT and CDR2 as FYEKMQ (reference sequence). As to this clone: Its target is not known.

The sequencing template was cDNA reverse transcribed from extracted RNA. The repertoire was sequenced with immunoSEQ multiplex PCR; TCRdb's copy has only in-frame clones and lacks some. This sample has about 140,000 clones, with around 58% found just once. General study results and limits: Sequencing of scalp samples also includes resident alphabeta T cells from normal skin.

Sequencing was performed on CD4+ T cells sorted from blood, taken at week 0. V and J are TRBV13 and TRBJ2-3; a possible D gene is TRBD1 (7 bases). This clonotype was obtained from a human donor with alopecia areata. CDR3 region: CASSPRREGGITQYF. CDR3 DNA sequence: TGTGCCAGCAGCCCTCGGAGGGAAGGGGGCATTACGCAGTATTTT. Together with reference TRBV13 and TRBJ2-3, the CDR3 gives the full variable domain: AAGVIQSPRHLIKEKRETATLKCYPIPRHDTVYWYQQGPGQDPQFLISFYEKMQSDKGSIPDRFSAQQFSDYHSELNMSSLELGDSALYFCASSPRREGGITQYFGPGTRLTVL.